Following are 32 T cell receptor beta chains from one sample sequenced in a study of shared clonotypes between healthy human individuals. Here immunoSEQ multiplex PCR was the method, and the copy in TCRdb shows in-frame clones only, minus some. The repertoire includes some 1.5 million clones, 98% of them detected once, and 0.4% to 0.55% sits in the top ten. The specimen was naive CD4+ T cells sorted from blood. The subset denotes: CD45RA+ positively selected. These receptors were taken from a man under 40 in good health.

The rearrangement joins TRBV13 to TRBJ2-6; D is unresolved. The V gene lost 6 bases and the J gene lost 4 bases, with 7 bases spanning the gap. The CDR3 extends over 13 amino acids. The germline gives CDR1 PRHDT, CDR2 FYEKMQ (reference sequence). The CDR3 loop is CASRNGGANVLTF. The CDR3 DNA reads TGTGCCAGCAGAAATGGCGGGGCCAACGTCCTGACTTTC. Based on the CDR3 plus reference TRBV13 and TRBJ2-6, the full variable domain is AAGVIQSPRHLIKEKRETATLKCYPIPRHDTVYWYQQGPGQDPQFLISFYEKMQSDKGSIPDRFSAQQFSDYHSELNMSSLELGDSALYFCASRNGGANVLTFGAGSRLTVL.

V and J are TRBV5-6 and TRBJ1-1; D call uncertain. Germline V gene lookup returns CDR1 SGHDT and CDR2 YYEEEE. V was clipped by 5 bases and J by 6 bases, with 14 bases between them. The CDR3 has 13 amino acids. The CDR3 region has the DNA TGTGCCAGCAGTATAATAGCGGCACCTGAAGCTTTCTTT. Protein sequence: CASSIIAAPEAFF.

The rearrangement uses TRBV5-1 and TRBJ2-1; possible D gene TRBD2, 7 bases. There are 15 residues in the CDR3. CDR1 is SGHRS, CDR2 YFSETQ, per germline. Deletions cut 4 bases from V and 6 bases from J, with 17 bases between. This CDR3 is CASSLVPGEGNEQFF. The DNA for the CDR3 is TGCGCCAGCAGCCTCGTGCCAGGGGAGGGCAATGAGCAGTTCTTC.

The genes are TRBV11-2 and TRBJ1-5; D not resolved. This CDR3 contains 15 residues. Germline V CDR1 and CDR2: SGHAT, FQNNGV. V was cut by 2 bases and J by 0 bases, with 8 bases left in between. CDR3 protein: CASSLSPSSNQPQHF. CDR3 nucleotide sequence: TGTGCCAGCAGCTTAAGCCCATCTAGCAATCAGCCCCAGCATTTT.

The V and J genes are TRBV18 and TRBJ2-7; 11 bases line up with TRBD2. CDR3 length: 15 amino acids. Per the germline V gene, CDR1 is KGHSH and CDR2 is LQKENI. V lost 2 bases and J lost 4; bases outside the gene matches: 4. This chain's CDR3 is CASSPILAGGYEQYF. The CDR3 coding sequence is TGTGCCAGCTCACCAATTCTAGCGGGAGGATACGAGCAGTACTTC.

V usage is TRBV6-6 and J usage is TRBJ2-2; D uncertain. Looked up from germline, CDR1 is MNHNY and CDR2 is SVGAGI (reference sequence). This CDR3 comprises 13 residues. V shed 3 bases and J shed 6 bases, with 8 bases lying between them. In DNA, the CDR3 is TGTGCCAGCAGTTATGTAGGACCCGGGGAGCTGTTTTTT. Translated, it gives CASSYVGPGELFF.

This chain connects TRBV5-1 to TRBJ2-7, with D possibly matching TRBD2 (6 bases). Germline-derived CDR1 and CDR2 are SGHRS and YFSETQ. CDR3 length: 14 residues. The V gene lost 4 bases and the J gene lost 4 bases, with 15 bases spanning the gap. For the CDR3, the DNA is TGCGCCAGCAGCAAATCCCCGGGGGAATACGAGCAGTACTTC. Its translation is CASSKSPGEYEQYF.

The rearrangement joins TRBV19 to TRBJ1-2, with TRBD1 matching over 10 bases. V lost 3 bases and J lost 2; bases outside the gene matches: 3. CDR3 length: 15 residues. CDR1 and CDR2 (germline): LNHDA, SQIVND (reference sequence). The CDR3 region is CASSITGQGNYGYTF. In nucleotides, the CDR3 is TGTGCCAGTAGTATCACGGGACAGGGGAACTATGGCTACACCTTC.

This chain connects TRBV10-3 to TRBJ1-4, with a possible D match to TRBD1 (5 bases). CDR3 size: 14 residues. Trimming stripped 5 bases from V and 5 bases from J, with 12 bases between. The germline V gene encodes CDR1 ENHRY and CDR2 SYGVKD. This chain's CDR3 is CAISKTEGNEKLFF. CDR3 in DNA: TGTGCCATCAGTAAGACAGAGGGGAATGAAAAACTGTTTTTT.

This sequence joins TRBV6-5 and TRBJ1-2; 7 positions agree with TRBD1. Per the germline V gene, CDR1 is MNHEY and CDR2 is SVGAGI. The CDR3 contains 13 residues. The V segment lost 5 bases and the J segment 7 bases; nucleotides outside the gene matches: 7. CDR3 nucleotide sequence: TGTGCCAGCAGTGGGACAGCCATATTTGGCTACACCTTC. As protein: CASSGTAIFGYTF.

The genes are TRBV4-2 and TRBJ2-2; 14 bases map to TRBD2. The CDR3 is 17 amino acids. The V and J ends lost 4 bases and 6 bases, in that order; junction bases with no gene match: 7. Looked up from germline, CDR1 is LGHNA and CDR2 is YNFKEQ. CDR3 nucleotide sequence: TGTGCCAGCAGCCTGCCACCGGGACTAGCGGGAGCCGGGGAGCTGTTTTTT. It codes for CASSLPPGLAGAGELFF.

V is TRBV19 and J is TRBJ1-2, with D unclear. The CDR3 covers 15 residues. Looked up from germline, CDR1 is LNHDA and CDR2 is SQIVND (reference sequence). Trimming removed 4 bases at V and 12 bases at J, with 24 bases between. The CDR3 nucleotides are TGTGCCAGTAGTACCCCTTTACCTCATTCCTACCCGGACACCTTC. Its translation is CASSTPLPHSYPDTF.

The rearrangement uses TRBV29-1 and TRBJ2-3, with D tentatively TRBD2 (5 bases). With 8 bases removed from V and 4 bases from J, the gap between germline ends came to 16 bases. This CDR3 has 13 residues. From germline, CDR1 is SQVTM and CDR2 ANQGSEA. CDR3 in amino acids: CSHRGQSPDTQYF. CDR3 nucleotides: TGCAGCCACAGAGGGCAATCCCCAGATACGCAGTATTTT.

Comment on this clone: Within the sample, other DNA sequences also encode this same CDR3. CDR3 nucleotides: TGTGCCAGCTCCGGGGGAGGCAATCAGCCCCAGCATTTT. The encoded protein is CASSGGGNQPQHF. This chain links TRBV7-9 with TRBJ1-5; TRBD1 might be the D (5 bases). Trimming cost V 8 bases and J 2 bases, with 10 bases left between them. The CDR3 totals 13 residues. Germline V lookup: CDR1 SEHNR, CDR2 FQNEAQ (reference sequence).

The chain couples TRBV30 to TRBJ1-2; 8 nucleotides agree with TRBD1. Germline CDR1 and CDR2: GTSNPN and SVGIG (reference sequence). V trimming: 4 bases; J trimming: 1 base; junction bases outside the gene matches: 2. This CDR3 is built from 13 residues. The CDR3 nucleotides are TGTGCCTGGACCACAGGGGGTAACTATGGCTACACCTTC. Its translation is CAWTTGGNYGYTF.

The rearrangement uses TRBV19 and TRBJ2-7; 10 nucleotides line up with TRBD1. Germline CDR1 and CDR2: LNHDA and SQIVND (reference sequence). The CDR3 sequence is 15 residues long. The ends lost 2 bases at V and 4 bases at J; junction bases unmatched: 5. The CDR3 coding sequence is TGTGCCAGTAGTATAAACGGGGACAGGGGATACGAGCAGTACTTC. It is translated as CASSINGDRGYEQYF.

The chain recombines TRBV10-3 with TRBJ2-1; no reliable D call. The CDR3 totals 12 residues. The germline V gene encodes CDR1 ENHRY and CDR2 SYGVKD. The germline V and J ends were trimmed by 6 bases and 8 bases, with 11 bases remaining between them. The CDR3 spells CAISIDPHEQFF. The DNA for the CDR3 is TGTGCCATCAGCATCGATCCGCATGAGCAGTTCTTC.

The V and J genes are TRBV15 and TRBJ2-7, with D tentatively TRBD1 (5 bases). V was shortened by 0 bases and J by 2 bases, with 11 bases between the two germline ends. The length of the CDR3 is 15 residues. Germline V gives CDR1 LNHNV, CDR2 YYDKDF (reference sequence). CDR3 residues: CATSRDQGSTYEQYF. The CDR3, as DNA: TGTGCCACCAGCAGAGATCAGGGCAGCACCTACGAGCAGTACTTC.

The chain combines TRBV5-5 with TRBJ2-5, with D unresolved. Trimming shortened V by 4 bases and J by 5 bases, and 12 bases separated the two germline ends. Germline-derived CDR1 and CDR2 are SGHKS and YYEKEE (reference sequence). The CDR3 covers 13 residues. In DNA form, the CDR3 reads TGTGCCAGCAGCCTTGTGAGCCCCGAGACCCAGTACTTC. Protein product: CASSLVSPETQYF. Supplemented by reference TRBV5-5 and TRBJ2-5, the full variable domain reads DAGVTQSPTHLIKTRGQQVTLRCSPISGHKSVSWYQQVLGQGPQFIFQYYEKEERGRGNFPDRFSARQFPNYSSELNVNALLLGDSALYLCASSLVSPETQYFGPGTRLLVL.

The CDR3 region is CASSPRDNDEQYF. The DNA of the CDR3 is TGTGCCAGCTCACCACGGGACAACGACGAGCAGTACTTC. The chain joins TRBV18 to TRBJ2-7, with D tentatively TRBD1 (6 bases). Germline values: CDR1 KGHSH, CDR2 LQKENI. This CDR3 comprises 13 residues. Trimming removed 1 base at V and 5 bases at J, with 9 bases between.

V usage is TRBV18 and J usage is TRBJ2-7, with TRBD2 identical over 9 bases. V shed 2 bases and J 5 bases; nucleotides not matched to a gene: 10. The CDR3 is made up of 16 amino acids. Germline V gene lookup returns CDR1 KGHSH and CDR2 LQKENI. CDR3 sequence: CASSPNGLAGRDEQYF. CDR3 coding DNA: TGTGCCAGCTCACCAAACGGGCTAGCGGGAAGAGACGAGCAGTACTTC.

The J gene is TRBJ1-4, the V gene TRBV18; D is possibly TRBD1 (5 bases). The CDR3 spans 12 residues. CDR1 is KGHSH and CDR2 is LQKENI in the germline V gene. V dropped 0 bases and J dropped 11 bases, with 7 bases sitting between them. The CDR3 loop is CASSPPGTKLFF. The CDR3 DNA sequence: TGTGCCAGCTCACCACCAGGGACTAAACTGTTTTTT.

J is TRBJ1-1 and V is TRBV9, with TRBD1 as a possible D gene (6 bases). Germline CDR1 is SGDLS and CDR2 is YYNGEE. V was trimmed by 2 bases and J by 4 bases, leaving 12 bases between them. The CDR3 covers 14 residues. The CDR3 DNA reads as TGTGCCAGCAGCGTCAGCACAGGGAGCACTGAAGCTTTCTTT. This codes for CASSVSTGSTEAFF. Variable domain in full (rest from reference TRBV9 and TRBJ1-1): DSGVTQTPKHLITATGQRVTLRCSPRSGDLSVYWYQQSLDQGLQFLIQYYNGEERAKGNILERFSAQQFPDLHSELNLSSLELGDSALYFCASSVSTGSTEAFFGQGTRLTVV.

This chain links TRBV5-1 with TRBJ2-3; 8 nucleotides align to TRBD1. Per germline, CDR1 SGHRS and CDR2 YFSETQ. J gave up 3 bases and V 5 bases, and 5 bases lay outside the gene matches. This CDR3 has 14 residues. CDR3 sequence reads: CASRDRAQTDTQYF. The DNA for the CDR3 is TGCGCCAGCAGGGACAGGGCACAGACAGATACGCAGTATTTT.

V usage is TRBV18 and J usage is TRBJ1-3; no reliable D call. The CDR3 has 15 amino acids. Per germline, CDR1 KGHSH and CDR2 LQKENI. Trimming removed 3 bases from V and 4 bases from J, with 13 bases in between. As DNA, the CDR3 is TGTGCCAGCTCACCCCCGGTGAGCTCCGGAAACACCATATATTTT. This encodes CASSPPVSSGNTIYF. The variable domain in full, completed from reference TRBV18 and TRBJ1-3, reads NAGVMQNPRHLVRRRGQEARLRCSPMKGHSHVYWYRQLPEEGLKFMVYLQKENIIDESGMPKERFSAEFPKEGPSILRIQQVVRGDSAAYFCASSPPVSSGNTIYFGEGSWLTVV.

The gene calls are TRBV14 and TRBJ2-1; perhaps TRBD1 as D (6 bases). Germline lookup yields CDR1 SGHDN and CDR2 FVKESK. Trimming removed 2 bases from V and 5 bases from J, with 10 bases in between. CDR3 length: 14 amino acids. The CDR3 DNA reads TGTGCCAGCAGCCAAACGCAGGGGAACAATGAGCAGTTCTTC. This translates into CASSQTQGNNEQFF.

The J gene is TRBJ1-2, the V gene TRBV4-3; D is ambiguous. The germline V gene encodes CDR1 LGHNA and CDR2 YSLEER. Trimming stripped 0 bases from V and 3 bases from J, with 11 bases between. The CDR3 is 15 residues long. The CDR3 protein is CASSQDSYSHYGYTF. The DNA of the CDR3 is TGCGCCAGCAGCCAAGATTCGTACTCTCACTATGGCTACACCTTC.

The CDR3 loop reads CASSLGLAFYEQFF. As DNA, the CDR3 is TGTGCCAGCAGCTTGGGACTAGCGTTCTATGAGCAGTTCTTC. The chain has TRBV11-2 and TRBJ2-1; 10 nucleotides agree with TRBD2. CDR3 size: 14 residues. Per germline, CDR1 SGHAT and CDR2 FQNNGV. Trimming at V came to 3 bases and at J to 8 bases, leaving 4 bases not matched to a gene. The full variable domain, in which reference TRBV11-2 and TRBJ2-1 provide the parts outside the CDR3, is EAGVAQSPRYKIIEKRQSVAFWCNPISGHATLYWYQQILGQGPKLLIQFQNNGVVDDSQLPKDRFSAERLKGVDSTLKIQPAKLEDSAVYLCASSLGLAFYEQFFGPGTRLTVL.

The rearrangement uses TRBV27 and TRBJ2-3, with unresolved D. Germline CDR1 is MNHEY and CDR2 is SMNVEV (reference sequence). The V end lost 6 bases, the J end lost 2 bases, and 9 bases lay between the germline ends. The CDR3 runs to 13 residues. The DNA for the CDR3 is TGTGCCAGCAGAACAGTGAACACAGATACGCAGTATTTT. Protein sequence: CASRTVNTDTQYF.

The J gene is TRBJ2-5, the V gene TRBV7-2; no firm D call. The V gene's germline CDR1 is SGHTA and CDR2 FQGNSA. V lost 1 base and J lost 7, with 16 bases in between. This CDR3 contains 15 residues. Written as DNA, the CDR3 is TGTGCCAGCAGCTTAGAGGCAGTTTTTATCGGGACCCAGTACTTC. It specifies CASSLEAVFIGTQYF.

This rearrangement joins TRBV19 to TRBJ2-5; D not resolved. Germline CDR1 and CDR2: LNHDA and SQIVND (reference sequence). The CDR3 has 12 amino acids. Trimming cost V 0 bases and J 5 bases, with 4 bases left between them. In DNA, the CDR3 is TGTGCCAGTAGTATAGAGGGTGAGACCCAGTACTTC. Amino acids: CASSIEGETQYF.

J is TRBJ2-5 and V is TRBV5-4; tentative D call: TRBD2 (6 bases). V lost 4 bases to trimming and J lost 1 base, with 11 bases between them. The CDR3 runs to 14 residues. Germline loops: CDR1 SGHNT, CDR2 YYREEE (reference sequence). CDR3 bases: TGTGCCAGCAGCCGGGAGTTCCTCCAAGAGACCCAGTACTTC. Its translation: CASSREFLQETQYF.